This T cell receptor (beta chain) is from a study of preoperative IRX-2 immunotherapy in early breast cancer. This clone came up a few times. Per germline, CDR1 MDHEN and CDR2 SYDVKM. The CDR3 totals 18 residues. The V gene end was trimmed by 4 bases and the J gene end by 6 bases; junction bases not matched to a gene: 17. The method was immunoSEQ multiplex PCR; TCRdb's version includes in-frame clones alone and lacks a portion of them. The sample shows about 28,000 clones, over 75% of them seen only once. Documented treatment: preoperative locoregional IRX-2 cytokine immunotherapy. The source is a human donor with breast cancer. The sample was gathered from a patient treated with IRX-2 immunotherapy. This rearrangement joins TRBV28 to TRBJ1-4; the match to TRBD1 covers 7 bases. The CDR3 nucleotides are TGTGCCAGCAGTTCGTACGGGACAGTTGGATCTGTGGATGAAAAACTGTTTTTT. The encoded protein is CASSSYGTVGSVDEKLFF.